These 29 T cell receptor beta chains originate from one sample sequenced in a study of breast tumors, draining lymph nodes, adjacent tissues listed by TCRdb under 2016. Library preparation used multiplex PCR. The instrument given in TCRdb is Illumina HiSeq 2000. TCRdb itself trimmed the public reads at Q25 with fastp, ran MiXCR and retained productive beta chains. All rows with the same CDR3 protein become a single entry with the most common DNA and genes. In all, the sample holds around 66,000 distinct CDR3 sequences, and approximately 40% of those were seen once. The ten largest make up 8.4% of the sample. Sequencing used breast tumor tissue. The receptors originated from a female donor with breast cancer. Some clones in this sample may be carry-over from other donors' samples.

This clonotype has at least ten counts. The J gene is TRBJ1-6, the V gene TRBV6-6, with TRBD1 matching 9 bases. The V segment lost 5 bases and the J segment 10 bases; nucleotides outside the gene matches: 12. CDR3 length: 16 residues. Per germline, CDR1 MNHNY and CDR2 SVGAGI (reference sequence). CDR3 loop: CASSKTGGALGSPLHF. The CDR3 bases are TGTGCCAGCAGTAAAACAGGGGGCGCTTTGGGATCACCCCTCCACTTT.

On this clonotype itself: Just one base apart from a much larger clone, this may be a read error. The chain links TRBV6-5 to TRBJ2-3; D not certain. Per germline, CDR1 MNHEY and CDR2 SVGAGI. Trimming cost V 8 bases and J 5 bases, with 14 bases left between them. The CDR3 contains 13 residues. The CDR3 nucleotides are TGTGCCAGCGGTCGGGCCTCAGGAGATACGCAGTATTTT. It yields the protein CASGRASGDTQYF.

The table lists this clonotype with many counts. CDR3 in amino acids: CASSSGDPSSYEQYF. CDR3 nucleotide sequence: TGTGCCAGCAGCTCGGGTGACCCAAGCTCCTACGAGCAGTACTTC. The rearrangement joins TRBV28 to TRBJ2-7, with unresolved D. The CDR3 spans 15 residues. CDR1 and CDR2 from the germline V gene are MDHEN and SYDVKM. V was shortened by 6 bases and J by 0 bases, with 15 bases between the two germline ends. Full variable domain (remainder filled in from reference TRBV28 and TRBJ2-7): DVKVTQSSRYLVKRTGEKVFLECVQDMDHENMFWYRQDPGLGLRLIYFSYDVKMKEKGDIPEGYSVSREKKERFSLILESASTNQTSMYLCASSSGDPSSYEQYFGPGTRLTVT.

Sample share makes this clonotype medium-sized (0.01 to 0.1%). The V gene is TRBV9, the J gene TRBJ1-6; D remains ambiguous. The germline V and J ends were trimmed by 0 bases and 4 bases, with 5 bases remaining between them. Looked up from germline, CDR1 is SGDLS and CDR2 is YYNGEE. The length of the CDR3 is 14 residues. The CDR3 protein is CASSVEPYNSPLHF. CDR3 sequence (DNA): TGTGCCAGCAGCGTAGAACCATATAATTCACCCCTCCACTTT. Variable domain in full (rest from reference TRBV9 and TRBJ1-6): DSGVTQTPKHLITATGQRVTLRCSPRSGDLSVYWYQQSLDQGLQFLIQYYNGEERAKGNILERFSAQQFPDLHSELNLSSLELGDSALYFCASSVEPYNSPLHFGNGTRLTVT.

The chain employs TRBV12-5 and TRBJ2-2; D gene uncertain. The germline V gene encodes CDR1 LGHNT and CDR2 FRNRAP. The CDR3 loop spans 11 amino acids. V was trimmed by 3 bases and J by 6 bases, leaving 2 bases between them. CDR3 DNA sequence: TGTGCTAGTGGTTTTGCCGGGGAGCTGTTTTTT. Protein: CASGFAGELFF.

This clonotype was observed many times. A much larger clone lies a single base off, so this may be a read error. This chain links TRBV6-5 with TRBJ1-2; the match to TRBD1 covers 7 bases. The trim removed 7 bases at V and 3 bases at J, leaving 11 bases unmatched. CDR3 length: 15 residues. Looked up from germline, CDR1 is MNHEY and CDR2 is SVGAGI. CDR3 region: CASTRQGLSHYGYTF. The CDR3 nucleotides read TGTGCCAGCACGCGACAGGGCCTTTCTCACTATGGCTACACCTTC.

Many counts were recorded for this clonotype. V and J are TRBV5-5 and TRBJ1-2, with no clear D. The V gene lost 4 bases and the J gene lost 5 bases, with 15 bases spanning the gap. The CDR3 totals 14 residues. Germline CDR1 reads SGHKS; CDR2 reads YYEKEE (reference sequence). This chain's CDR3 is CASSLTDDLYGYTF. The CDR3 DNA is TGTGCCAGCAGCCTAACCGACGACTTATATGGCTACACCTTC.

This sequence joins TRBV20-1 and TRBJ2-7; 9 positions agree with TRBD1. V lost 4 bases to trimming and J lost 0 bases; unmatched junction nucleotides: 10. Per germline, CDR1 DFQATT and CDR2 SNEGSKA (reference sequence). The CDR3 extends over 16 amino acids. The CDR3 here is CSAIHRGLWGSYEQYF. The CDR3 region has the DNA TGCAGTGCTATTCACAGGGGGCTCTGGGGCTCCTACGAGCAGTACTTC.

The J gene is TRBJ2-4, the V gene TRBV7-2; D possibly corresponds to TRBD2 (11 bases). Trimming left V 3 bases short and J 0 bases short, with 33 bases between. The CDR3 is 23 residues long. Germline loops: CDR1 SGHTA, CDR2 FQGNSA. CDR3 sequence: CASSLGRDRGVAGGVLAKNIQYF. For the CDR3, the DNA is TGTGCCAGCAGCTTGGGTCGGGACAGGGGTGTAGCGGGGGGGGTACTAGCCAAAAACATTCAGTACTTC.

This clonotype occurred a few times. This may stem from a read error, because a much larger clone lies one nucleotide away. The chain recombines TRBV6-6 with TRBJ1-5; D is unclear. With 5 bases removed from V and 9 bases from J, the gap between germline ends came to 14 bases. The V gene's germline CDR1 is MNHNY and CDR2 SVGAGI (reference sequence). This CDR3 is built from 13 residues. CDR3 loop: CASSHDGPSPQHF. For the CDR3, the DNA is TGTGCCAGCAGTCACGATGGGCCTTCGCCCCAGCATTTT.

About this clonotype itself: Being one base from a much bigger clone, this may be a read error. This rearrangement joins TRBV12-3 or TRBV12-4 to TRBJ2-5; tentative D call: TRBD2 (6 bases). Trimming removed 8 bases from V and 5 bases from J, with 15 bases in between. This CDR3 spans 13 amino acids. The CDR3 DNA is TGTGCCAGCCTCAGCGGGCGCGGGGAGACCCAGTACTTC. Its protein is CASLSGRGETQYF.

This chain connects TRBV9 to TRBJ2-5, with 7 bases lining up with TRBD2. The CDR3 spans 14 residues. Looked up from germline, CDR1 is SGDLS and CDR2 is YYNGEE. V lost 3 bases and J lost 3; bases outside the gene matches: 5. CDR3 sequence reads: CASSALGGKETQYF. DNA of the CDR3: TGTGCCAGCAGCGCCTTGGGAGGGAAAGAGACCCAGTACTTC.

The CDR3 DNA reads TGCAGAGCAAGGGGGAGGGGGAGCAATCAGCCCCAGCATTTT. Protein product: CRARGRGSNQPQHF. V usage is TRBV20-1 and J usage is TRBJ1-5; D may be TRBD1 (6 bases). Germline values: CDR1 DFQATT, CDR2 SNEGSKA (reference sequence). The CDR3 length is 14 residues.

J is TRBJ2-3 and V is TRBV15; 10 bases match TRBD2. Germline CDR1 is LNHNV and CDR2 is YYDKDF (reference sequence). This CDR3 is 15 amino acids long. The V and J ends lost 3 bases and 1 base, in that order; junction bases with no gene match: 1. The CDR3 DNA reads as TGTGCCACCAGCAGTAGCGGGGGGCGCACAGATACGCAGTATTTT. Translation: CATSSSGGRTDTQYF.

V and J are TRBV5-8 and TRBJ1-2; no reliable D call. Germline V CDR1 and CDR2: SGHTS, YDEGEE. Trimming cost V 2 bases and J 5 bases, with 13 bases left between them. This CDR3 has 14 residues. CDR3 loop: CASSFVRDQYGYTF. The CDR3 DNA is TGTGCCAGCAGCTTCGTCAGAGACCAGTATGGCTACACCTTC.

The V gene is TRBV6-1, the J gene TRBJ1-3; 7 nucleotides line up with TRBD1. Germline loops: CDR1 MNHNS, CDR2 SASEGT. This CDR3 contains 14 residues. V was pared by 5 bases and J by 0 bases, with 1 base of the junction left unmatched. Here the CDR3 DNA reads TGTGCCAGCAGTTCAGGGGGCTCTGGAAACACCATATATTTT. Its protein product is CASSSGGSGNTIYF.

This clonotype appeared many times. A much larger clone lies one base from this, so it may be a read error. The chain has TRBV5-8 and TRBJ2-7; 9 bases fit TRBD1. The germline V gene has CDR1 SGHTS and CDR2 YDEGEE. Trimming took 4 bases from V and 4 from J; bases not matched to a gene: 6. This CDR3 has 14 amino acids. Here the CDR3 DNA reads TGTGCCAGCAGCAACAGGGGGCCTCGTTACGAGCAGTACTTC. Translating gives CASSNRGPRYEQYF. The complete variable domain, with remaining parts taken from reference TRBV5-8 and TRBJ2-7, reads EAGVTQSPTHLIKTRGQQATLRCSPISGHTSVYWYQQALGLGLQFLLWYDEGEERNRGNFPPRFSGRQFPNYSSELNVNALELEDSALYLCASSNRGPRYEQYFGPGTRLTVT.

As concerns this clonotype: Because the CDR3 is missing its conserved closing phenylalanine or tryptophan, this is likely a read error. Because the CDR3's place on the DNA is in doubt, the DNA is left out and the CDR3 is given as listed by TCRdb. CDR3: CASSQEAARSDTQYL. The genes are TRBV4-2 and TRBJ2-3; TRBD1 was called by the table and not checked on the DNA. The CDR3 is 15 amino acids in total, end residues counted. Germline V lookup: CDR1 LGHNA, CDR2 YNFKEQ.

This clonotype was recorded at least ten times. The CDR3 bases are TGCAGTGCTAGCGGACAGGGGTGGGGTGAGCAGTTCTTC. As protein: CSASGQGWGEQFF. The chain employs TRBV20-1 and TRBJ2-1, with 9 bases fitting TRBD1. In germline, CDR1 is DFQATT, CDR2 SNEGSKA (reference sequence). The CDR3 has 13 residues. J was trimmed by 9 bases and V by 3 bases; bases with no gene match: 6.

In this sample, this clonotype turned up many times. The chain has TRBV7-9 and TRBJ1-1, with D tentatively TRBD1 (5 bases). The CDR3 consists of 15 residues. The V and J ends lost 1 base and 4 bases respectively, with 13 bases between them. Germline loops: CDR1 SEHNR, CDR2 FQNEAQ (reference sequence). The CDR3 protein is CASSLDGGVTTEAFF. The CDR3 nucleotides read TGTGCCAGCAGCTTAGATGGAGGGGTGACCACTGAAGCTTTCTTT.

As for this clonotype: No conserved phenylalanine or tryptophan ends this CDR3, so it is likely a read error. Because the CDR3's place on the DNA is in doubt, the DNA is left out and the CDR3 is given as listed by TCRdb. This chain connects TRBV7-2 to TRBJ2-5; TRBD2, the table's D call, was not compared with the DNA. Germline V gene sequence: CDR1 SGHTA, CDR2 FQGNSA. The CDR3 spans 9 amino acids, including both terminal residues. CDR3 residues: CASSLLFAG.

This clonotype occurred many times. This chain links TRBV19 with TRBJ2-1; TRBD2 matches 8 bases. The CDR3 is 15 residues long. Germline CDR1 LNHDA, CDR2 SQIVND (reference sequence). The V and J ends lost 5 bases and 4 bases, in that order; junction bases with no gene match: 7. As DNA, the CDR3 is TGTGCCAGTAGTGAGGCACCTAGCGGGTACAATGAGCAGTTCTTC. It codes for CASSEAPSGYNEQFF.

The chain employs TRBV6-5 and TRBJ1-5, with a tentative D call TRBD1 (5 bases). CDR1 is MNHEY and CDR2 is SVGAGI in the germline V gene. The V gene lost 2 bases and the J gene lost 14 bases, with 13 bases spanning the gap. This CDR3 contains 12 residues. The CDR3 nucleotides are TGTGCCAGCAGTTACGGGGCTAACTACGAGCATTTT. Translation: CASSYGANYEHF.

About this clonotype itself: One base away lies a much larger clone, so this may be a sequencing read error. The rearrangement links TRBV20-1 to TRBJ1-1, with unresolved D. CDR3 size: 11 residues. Germline V gives CDR1 DFQATT, CDR2 SNEGSKA (reference sequence). The CDR3 DNA follows: TGCAGTGCAGGAGGGTGGTCTGAAGCTTCCTTT. It codes for CSAGGWSEASF.

This chain joins TRBV29-1 and TRBJ1-2, with TRBD1 matching 9 bases. The germline CDR1 and CDR2 sequences are SQVTM and ANQGSEA. With 1 base clipped from V and 4 bases from J, the junction kept 7 bases outside the gene matches. CDR3 size: 15 residues. Here the CDR3 reads CSVEVAGTGTYGYTF. The CDR3 nucleotides read TGCAGCGTTGAAGTAGCGGGGACAGGGACCTATGGCTACACCTTC. The whole variable domain, remainder taken from reference TRBV29-1 and TRBJ1-2, is SAVISQKPSRDICQRGTSLTIQCQVDSQVTMMFWYRQQPGQSLTLIATANQGSEATYESGFVIDKFPISRPNLTFSTLTVSNMSPEDSSIYLCSVEVAGTGTYGYTFGSGTRLTVV.

The chain has TRBV5-6 and TRBJ2-7, with D possibly being TRBD2 (6 bases). The CDR3 is made up of 12 amino acids. Trimming left V 2 bases short and J 6 bases short, with 9 bases between. CDR1 is SGHDT and CDR2 is YYEEEE in the germline V gene. The CDR3 sequence is CASSFSSAEQYF. The CDR3 DNA sequence: TGTGCCAGCAGCTTTTCTAGCGCCGAGCAGTACTTC.

In this sample, this clonotype is large (0.1 to 1%). The chain recombines TRBV5-1 with TRBJ1-4, with a tentative D call TRBD1 (5 bases). V lost 0 bases to trimming and J lost 4 bases, with 10 bases between them. The CDR3 has 15 residues. Germline loops: CDR1 SGHRS, CDR2 YFSETQ. CDR3 loop: CASSLAGTRNEKLFF. CDR3 nucleotide sequence: TGCGCCAGCAGCTTGGCCGGGACTCGTAATGAAAAACTGTTTTTT.

This clonotype was observed a few times. With a much larger clone just one base away, this may be a read error. The V call is TRBV20-1, the J call TRBJ1-2, with D unresolved. This CDR3 is built from 12 residues. Germline V gene lookup returns CDR1 DFQATT and CDR2 SNEGSKA (reference sequence). Written as DNA, the CDR3 is TGCAGTGCTACGGGAGAAAACTATGGCTCCGCCTTC. Translation gives CSATGENYGSAF.

This clonotype was counted once. The V and J genes are TRBV5-4 and TRBJ2-3; D remains unclear. Germline CDR1 is SGHNT and CDR2 is YYREEE (reference sequence). The V and J ends lost 2 bases and 0 bases respectively, with 13 bases between them. There are 16 residues in the CDR3. The CDR3 DNA sequence: TGTGCCAGCAGCTTCGGGCCCGTCTCAAGCACAGATACGCAGTATTTT. Its protein is CASSFGPVSSTDTQYF.